The rows below give T cell receptor beta chains drawn from one sample of a study of Graves' ophthalmopathy and Graves' hyperthyroidism. TCRdb ran MiXCR on the multiplex PCR reads and lists one entry per CDR3 protein. The sample lists around 660,000 distinct CDR3 sequences, approximately 39% occurring once. The sample consisted of peripheral blood. These receptors all stem from an adult man with Graves' ophthalmopathy. The CDR3 runs from the conserved cysteine through the conserved F or W. A D gene is named only where the DNA matches it firmly. Size tells how often a clone was seen (once, few, many) or the class of an expanded clone, and some rows leave it out.

>-|TRBV25-1|-|TRBJ2-5
CASSPPNDRETQYF
TGTGCCAGCTCACCACCTAACGATCGCGAGACCCAGTACTTC
>TRBD2|TRBV4-3|-|TRBJ2-2
CASSQGPGRDGELFF
TGCGCCAGCAGCCAAGGTCCAGGGAGGGACGGGGAGCTGTTTTTT
>TRBD1|TRBV10-3|-|TRBJ1-2
CAISAPGQGESSSGYTF
TGTGCCATCAGTGCCCCAGGACAGGGAGAGAGTTCGAGCGGCTACACCTTC
>-|TRBV7-8|many|TRBJ2-7
CASSPRALYEQYF
TGTGCCAGCAGTCCCAGGGCCCTCTACGAGCAGTACTTC
>-|TRBV12-3/TRBV12-4|many|TRBJ2-2
CASSTSTGELFF
TGTGCCAGCAGCACCTCCACCGGGGAGCTGTTTTTT
>-|TRBV6-1|many|TRBJ1-4
CASSEWATNEKLFF
TGTGCCAGCAGTGAGTGGGCAACTAATGAAAAACTGTTTTTT
>-|TRBV29-1|-|TRBJ2-5
CSSELTGGQETQYF
TGCAGTTCCGAGCTTACAGGAGGTCAAGAGACCCAGTACTTC
>TRBD1|TRBV9|few|TRBJ1-5
CASSPPGTGASQPQHF
TGTGCCAGCTCACCCCCCGGGACAGGGGCAAGTCAGCCCCAGCATTTT
>-|TRBV7-6|many|TRBJ1-5
CASSLLQGNNQPQHF
TGTGCCAGCAGCCTCTTGCAGGGCAACAATCAGCCCCAGCATTTT
>TRBD1|TRBV7-8|few|TRBJ2-7
CASSLGQGYGEQYF
TGTGCCAGCAGCTTAGGACAGGGTTACGGCGAGCAGTACTTC
>-|TRBV30|-|TRBJ1-1
CAWSVQGDGEAFF
TGTGCCTGGAGTGTACAGGGAGACGGAGAAGCTTTCTTT
>-|TRBV10-3|-|TRBJ2-2
CAIRLPGTGELFF
TGTGCCATCAGGCTCCCAGGCACCGGGGAGCTGTTTTTT
>-|TRBV13|many|TRBJ2-5
CASSLEADETQYF
TGTGCCAGCAGCTTAGAAGCGGACGAGACCCAGTACTTC
>-|TRBV9|few|TRBJ1-1
CASSVGGFRTEAFF
TGTGCCAGCAGCGTAGGGGGGTTTAGAACTGAAGCTTTCTTT
>TRBD1|TRBV12-3/TRBV12-4|many|TRBJ2-5
CASSLMAGGETQYF
TGTGCCAGCAGTTTAATGGCAGGGGGAGAGACCCAGTACTTC
>-|TRBV30|-|TRBJ1-5
CAWSVGEDQPQHF
TGTGCCTGGAGTGTAGGAGAAGATCAGCCCCAGCATTTT
>-|TRBV5-1|-|TRBJ2-1
CASSFGTDGNEQFF
TGCGCCAGCAGCTTCGGGACGGATGGCAATGAGCAGTTCTTC
>TRBD2|TRBV7-2|once|TRBJ2-7
CASSPLAGLGERYF
TGTGCCAGCAGCCCCTTAGCGGGATTGGGGGAGCGGTACTTC
>-|TRBV7-8|many|TRBJ2-5
CASSLSRDAETQYF
TGTGCCAGCAGCTTAAGCAGGGACGCAGAGACCCAGTACTTC
>-|TRBV5-1|many|TRBJ2-7
CASSSAVGGHEQYF
TGCGCCAGCAGCTCAGCTGTGGGGGGCCACGAGCAGTACTTC
>TRBD1|TRBV24-1|few|TRBJ2-1
CATRSQGANEQFF
TGTGCCACCAGGTCACAGGGGGCGAATGAGCAGTTCTTC
>TRBD1|TRBV7-9|-|TRBJ1-5
CASSMTGENQPQHF
TGTGCCAGCAGTATGACAGGGGAGAATCAGCCCCAGCATTTT
>TRBD1|TRBV12-5|-|TRBJ1-5
CASGLSAGGVGRQPQHF
TGTGCTAGTGGTTTGAGCGCAGGGGGAGTGGGGCGACAGCCCCAGCATTTT
>-|TRBV10-2|many|TRBJ2-6
CASSGYRSGANVLTF
TGCGCCAGCAGTGGCTACCGGTCCGGGGCCAACGTCCTGACTTTC
>TRBD2|TRBV7-3|few|TRBJ2-7
CASSSTSDSYEQYF
TGTGCCAGCAGCTCCACTAGCGACTCCTACGAGCAGTACTTC
>-|TRBV5-5|many|TRBJ1-2
CASSATFGNYGYTF
TGTGCCAGCAGCGCCACTTTCGGGAACTATGGCTACACCTTC
>-|TRBV20-1|many|TRBJ1-1
CSASRRKGTEAFF
TGCAGTGCTAGTCGACGGAAAGGCACTGAAGCTTTCTTT
>-|TRBV12-3/TRBV12-4|-|TRBJ1-4
CASRKTGRTNEKLFF
TGTGCCAGCAGAAAAACAGGGCGCACTAATGAAAAACTGTTTTTT
>TRBD2|TRBV24-1|many|TRBJ2-2
CATGAASGRPNTGELFF
TGTGCCACCGGAGCTGCGAGCGGGAGGCCGAACACCGGGGAGCTGTTTTTT
>-|TRBV10-3|many|TRBJ1-5
CAISAAGQGNQPQHF
TGTGCCATCAGTGCCGCAGGGCAGGGCAATCAGCCCCAGCATTTT
>TRBD1|TRBV7-2|many|TRBJ1-3
CGTQGLGNTIYF
TGTGGGACACAGGGGCTCGGAAACACCATATATTTT
>-|TRBV15|-|TRBJ2-5
CATSRGTVYQETQYF
TGTGCCACCAGCAGAGGGACAGTGTACCAAGAGACCCAGTACTTC
>TRBD1|TRBV7-2|-|TRBJ2-7
CASSYTGQGAGEQYF
TGTGCCAGCAGCTACACGGGACAGGGGGCGGGGGAGCAGTACTTC
>TRBD2|TRBV2|-|TRBJ2-1
CASAAGGRNEQFF
TGTGCCAGCGCAGCGGGAGGGCGTAATGAGCAGTTCTTC
>-|TRBV6-6|few|TRBJ1-2
CASRPGQPSNYGYTF
TGTGCCAGCAGACCTGGACAACCATCTAACTATGGCTACACCTTC
>-|TRBV5-1|many|TRBJ1-1
CASSHGSHTENTEAFF
TGCGCCAGCAGCCACGGCTCACATACAGAGAACACTGAAGCTTTCTTT
>TRBD1|TRBV7-2|-|TRBJ1-4
CASSPRQGSGEKLFF
TGTGCCAGCAGCCCTAGACAGGGGTCTGGTGAAAAACTGTTTTTT
>TRBD1|TRBV12-3/TRBV12-4|-|TRBJ2-5
CASSRAGTGYIETQYF
TGTGCCAGCAGCCGAGCCGGGACAGGGTATATAGAGACCCAGTACTTC
>-|TRBV20-1|many|TRBJ1-2
CSANSADYGYTF
TGCAGTGCTAATTCGGCAGACTATGGCTACACCTTC
>-|TRBV6-5|-|TRBJ1-5
CASSYLESWRSQPQHF
TGTGCCAGCAGTTACTTGGAGAGTTGGAGAAGTCAGCCCCAGCATTTT
>-|TRBV20-1|many|TRBJ1-5
CSAIVMDNQPQHF
TGCAGTGCTATAGTCATGGACAATCAGCCCCAGCATTTT
>-|TRBV7-9|many|TRBJ2-5
CASSPRTSLRETQYF
TGTGCCAGCAGCCCGAGGACCTCGCTACGGGAGACCCAGTACTTC
>TRBD1|TRBV7-2|many|TRBJ1-1
CASSQDRGDEAFF
TGTGCCAGCAGCCAGGACAGGGGAGATGAAGCTTTCTTT
>-|TRBV14|many|TRBJ2-7
CASSQETGTGAQYF
TGTGCCAGCAGCCAAGAGACAGGGACTGGTGCGCAGTACTTC
>-|TRBV7-8|many|TRBJ1-1
CASSYTGTTEAFF
TGTGCCAGCAGCTACACAGGGACCACTGAAGCTTTCTTT
>-|TRBV5-4|-|TRBJ1-4
CASSYSREGNEKLFF
TGTGCCAGCAGCTACAGTCGGGAGGGTAATGAAAAACTGTTTTTT
>-|TRBV19|-|TRBJ1-1
CASSIRSGTTEAFF
TGTGCCAGTAGTATCCGCTCCGGGACCACTGAAGCTTTCTTT
>TRBD1|TRBV6-1|-|TRBJ1-1
CASRRDRVRLNTEAFF
TGTGCCAGCAGACGCGACAGGGTCCGCCTGAACACTGAAGCTTTCTTT
>-|TRBV6-1|few|TRBJ2-7
CASSDRAEQYF
TGTGCCAGCAGTGACAGGGCCGAGCAGTACTTC
>-|TRBV5-1|-|TRBJ2-2
CASSLMFRPTGELFF
TGTGCCAGCAGCTTAATGTTTAGGCCGACCGGGGAGCTGTTTTTT
>-|TRBV12-3/TRBV12-4|-|TRBJ2-3
CASSWGNTDTQYF
TGTGCCAGCAGTTGGGGCAACACAGATACGCAGTATTTT